The next 5 T cell receptor beta chains were all read from a single sample in a study of identical twins. One entry per CDR3 protein, called by TCRdb with MiXCR from the 5' RACE reads. The sample records about 550,000 distinct CDR3 sequences, around 20% being singletons. These sequences were also reported in another study, on yellow fever vaccine responses in identical twins.

Specimen: CD4+ T cells sorted from blood. The receptors derive from a woman between 18 and 29 years old in good health.

V usage is TRBV12-3 or TRBV12-4 and J usage is TRBJ1-5, with D tentatively TRBD1 (5 bases). Deletions cut 4 bases from V and 5 bases from J, with 12 bases between. The CDR3 sequence is 14 residues long. The CDR3 loop reads CASSSKGPYQPQHF. The CDR3 DNA reads TGTGCCAGCAGTTCAAAGGGGCCCTATCAGCCCCAGCATTTT.

V and J are TRBV29-1 and TRBJ1-2, with D uncertain. The V gene's germline CDR1 is SQVTM and CDR2 ANQGSEA. The ends were cut back, 3 bases at V and 3 bases at J, with 14 bases in the middle. The CDR3 is 14 residues long. Here the CDR3 reads CSVESWGIDYGYTF. For the CDR3, the DNA is TGCAGCGTTGAGTCATGGGGTATCGACTATGGCTACACCTTC. The entire variable domain, with the rest obtained from reference TRBV29-1 and TRBJ1-2, is as follows: SAVISQKPSRDICQRGTSLTIQCQVDSQVTMMFWYRQQPGQSLTLIATANQGSEATYESGFVIDKFPISRPNLTFSTLTVSNMSPEDSSIYLCSVESWGIDYGYTFGSGTRLTVV.

The genes are TRBV29-1 and TRBJ2-7; 7 bases align to TRBD2. Germline CDR1 reads SQVTM; CDR2 reads ANQGSEA. J lost 3 bases, V lost 1 base, and 12 bases had no gene match. The CDR3 length is 16 residues. CDR3 sequence reads: CSVEVPGWGGFYEQYF. CDR3 sequence (DNA): TGCAGCGTTGAAGTCCCAGGTTGGGGGGGTTTCTACGAGCAGTACTTC.

This sequence joins TRBV28 and TRBJ2-7, with 7 bases lining up with TRBD2. After removal of 5 bases from V and 1 base from J, the junction contained 8 bases not matched to a gene. There are 15 residues in the CDR3. Germline assignment: CDR1 MDHEN and CDR2 SYDVKM. CDR3 DNA sequence: TGTGCCAGCAGTCTCCCCGGGGGGTCGTCCTACGAGCAGTACTTC. This sequence encodes CASSLPGGSSYEQYF.

The V call is TRBV5-6, the J call TRBJ2-3; weak D call: TRBD2 (6 bases). CDR3 length: 15 residues. The germline V gene has CDR1 SGHDT and CDR2 YYEEEE. Trimming shortened V by 2 bases and J by 2 bases, and 12 bases separated the two germline ends. For the CDR3, the DNA is TGTGCCAGCAGCTTCGCGCGGGGCCCCACAGATACGCAGTATTTT. Translation gives CASSFARGPTDTQYF. Filled out from reference TRBV5-6 and TRBJ2-3, the complete variable domain reads DAGVTQSPTHLIKTRGQQVTLRCSPKSGHDTVSWYQQALGQGPQFIFQYYEEEERQRGNFPDRFSGHQFPNYSSELNVNALLLGDSALYLCASSFARGPTDTQYFGPGTRLTVL.